This T cell receptor (beta chain) is drawn from a study of blood T cell repertoires in COVID-19. In the study overall: The origin of the acute and convalescent COVID-19 samples was the United States, Italy and Spain. The cDNA or gDNA used as material had been derived from T cells, B-cell-depleted T cells, or PBMCs.

The V and J ends lost 3 bases and 8 bases, in that order; junction bases with no gene match: 9. CDR3 size: 15 residues. Germline V CDR1 and CDR2: ENHRY, SYGVKD. Methods used by the authors: By means of reference gene primer amplification, nucleated cell counts were estimated. This table comes from immunoSEQ multiplex PCR, and its TCRdb copy is limited to in-frame clones, with some not included. V and J calls and clone size are those listed in that table; D and trimming were worked out from the DNA. Of 150,000 to 200,000 clones listed, roughly 80% are singletons. The origin of this receptor is a woman aged 80 or older with acute or convalescent COVID-19. The V gene is TRBV10-3, the J gene TRBJ2-1, with 8 bases fitting TRBD2. The sequenced sample consisted of peripheral blood. The CDR3 DNA follows: TGTGCCATCAGTGACGATGCGGGGGGCGTTTATGAGCAGTTCTTC. Translation: CAISDDAGGVYEQFF.